This T cell receptor beta chain was recovered during a study of T cells in Graves' hyperthyroidism and ophthalmopathy. Using RNA transcripts as the source, TCR beta CDR3 regions were amplified. HTBI primers were employed in a first-round RT-PCR of the TCR CDR3. TCRdb re-derived calls from the multiplex PCR reads in MiXCR, one entry per CDR3 protein. The sample lists more than 500,000 distinct CDR3 sequences; over 45% were seen once. Germline V gives CDR1 SEHNR, CDR2 FQNEAQ (reference sequence). This CDR3 region has 14 residues. With 2 bases removed from V and 7 bases from J, the gap between germline ends came to 11 bases.

V and J are TRBV7-9 and TRBJ1-4; D unclear. This TCR was recovered from an adult woman with Graves' disease, either hyperthyroidism or ophthalmopathy (not recorded which). The specimen was peripheral blood or thyroid tissue (not recorded which). CDR3 sequence: CASSLKSGFEKLFF. The CDR3 region has the DNA TGTGCCAGCAGCTTAAAGTCGGGCTTTGAAAAACTGTTTTTT.